These 9 T cell receptor beta chains were sequenced from one sample in a study of T cells after yellow fever vaccination. Using its own MiXCR run on the 5' RACE reads, TCRdb lists one record per CDR3 protein. The table shows approximately 300,000 distinct CDR3 sequences, with more than 8.5% occurring only once. The sequencing used PBMCs, collected on the day of the first yellow fever vaccination. Receptor source: a man between 18 and 29 years old who received the YFV17D yellow fever vaccine.

This clonotype was counted many times. V usage is TRBV29-1 and J usage is TRBJ1-1; D gene uncertain. Germline-derived CDR1 and CDR2 are SQVTM and ANQGSEA. The CDR3 runs 11 residues. V shed 4 bases and J shed 4 bases, with 7 bases lying between them. The CDR3 region is CSVGASTEAFF. The CDR3 DNA reads as TGCAGCGTTGGAGCCAGCACTGAAGCTTTCTTT.

This clonotype was detected a few times. This chain joins TRBV7-2 and TRBJ2-7; 8 bases are a match to TRBD1. J was trimmed by 4 bases and V by 4 bases; bases with no gene match: 12. Germline assignment: CDR1 SGHTA and CDR2 FQGNSA. The CDR3 runs 16 residues. This chain's CDR3 is CASSSNRGAGRYEQYF. As DNA, the CDR3 is TGTGCCAGCAGCTCGAACAGGGGGGCTGGACGGTACGAGCAGTACTTC.

In this sample, this clonotype turned up many times. CDR3 DNA: TGTGCCAGCAGTCAGAACCAGGGGGTTTCCTACAATGAGCAGTTCTTC. This codes for CASSQNQGVSYNEQFF. The J gene is TRBJ2-1, the V gene TRBV12-3 or TRBV12-4; TRBD1 agrees at 7 bases. The trim removed 5 bases at V and 1 base at J, leaving 8 bases unmatched. The length of the CDR3 is 16 residues.

In this sample, this clonotype turned up many times. The rearrangement joins TRBV7-6 to TRBJ1-4; maybe TRBD1 (6 bases). Looked up from germline, CDR1 is SGHVS and CDR2 is FNYEAQ. V was pared by 5 bases and J by 8 bases, with 12 bases between. There are 13 residues in the CDR3. CDR3 amino acids: CASSRTQGEKLFF. DNA of the CDR3: TGTGCCAGCAGCCGCACCCAGGGGGAAAAACTGTTTTTT.

This clonotype was found a few times. The chain has TRBV7-9 and TRBJ1-1; D not certain. The germline V and J ends were trimmed by 5 bases and 0 bases, with 13 bases remaining between them. This CDR3 has 15 amino acids. Germline CDR1 and CDR2: SEHNR and FQNEAQ (reference sequence). The CDR3 bases are TGTGCCAGCAGCGAGGGAGCAGGAATGAACACTGAAGCTTTCTTT. As protein: CASSEGAGMNTEAFF.

This clonotype was counted between two and nine times. The V gene is TRBV5-4, the J gene TRBJ2-1, with 8 bases identical to TRBD1. This CDR3 has 13 amino acids. Unmatched junction bases numbered 5, after V lost 5 bases and J lost 7 bases. Germline V gives CDR1 SGHNT, CDR2 YYREEE (reference sequence). The CDR3 nucleotides read TGTGCCAGCAGTTTACAGGGGGTTAATGAGCAGTTCTTC. It yields the protein CASSLQGVNEQFF.

This clonotype occurred many times. The rearrangement links TRBV7-2 to TRBJ2-5; D could derive from TRBD1 or TRBD2 (5 bases each). From germline, CDR1 is SGHTA and CDR2 FQGNSA. The germline V and J ends were trimmed by 2 bases and 5 bases, with 12 bases remaining between them. The CDR3 has 14 residues. The CDR3 protein is CASSLLTREETQYF. DNA of the CDR3: TGTGCCAGCAGCTTACTTACCAGGGAGGAGACCCAGTACTTC.

This chain uses TRBV25-1 with TRBJ2-7; 7 bases align to TRBD1. Germline V gives CDR1 MGHDK, CDR2 SYGVNS. V gave up 3 bases and J gave up 2 bases; unmatched junction bases: 4. The CDR3 is 14 amino acids. The DNA of the CDR3 is TGTGCCAGCAGTGAGGGTCAGGGGGCCTACGAGCAGTACGTC. Translation: CASSEGQGAYEQYV.

This clonotype was recorded a few times. The chain combines TRBV12-3 or TRBV12-4 with TRBJ1-2; 9 bases match TRBD1. The CDR3 consists of 15 residues. The trim removed 5 bases at V and 4 bases at J, leaving 8 bases unmatched. The CDR3 DNA sequence: TGTGCCAGCAGTGAGAGGACAGGGGTGAGCTATGGCTACACCTTC. Translation: CASSERTGVSYGYTF.